The rows below give T cell receptor beta chains drawn from one sample of a study of cytomegalovirus exposure and HLA in healthy donors. This table comes from immunoSEQ multiplex PCR, and its TCRdb copy is limited to in-frame clones, with some not included. Found here are 100,000 to 120,000 clones, 75% of them singletons; the top ten hold roughly 1.2%. Material for sequencing was PBMCs. The receptor source for this set is a man aged 40-55 years in good health and CMV-seronegative. Both conserved end residues are part of each CDR3. Fields, in order: J gene, clone size, D gene, V gene, CDR3 protein, CDR3 DNA. The D gene is left open where the match is weak. Clone size is shown for a subset of rows, as once, few, many or a class of expanded clone.

>TRBJ2-5|.|TRBD1|TRBV10-1
CASSESMAGGTETQYF
TGCGCCAGCAGTGAGTCGATGGCAGGGGGCACTGAGACCCAGTACTTC
>TRBJ2-7|.|.|TRBV7-2
CASSRIRDEQYF
TGTGCCAGCAGCCGTATCCGGGACGAGCAGTACTTC
>TRBJ1-1|.|.|TRBV29-1
CSEQPGLGRTEAFF
TGCAGCGAGCAGCCGGGACTCGGTCGGACTGAAGCTTTCTTT
>TRBJ2-7|few|.|TRBV4-1
CASSHGRDNYEQYF
TGCGCCAGCAGCCACGGCAGGGACAACTACGAGCAGTACTTC
>TRBJ2-2|few|.|TRBV6-5
CASSSRGGSGELFF
TGTGCCAGCAGCTCCCGAGGAGGGTCCGGGGAGCTGTTTTTT
>TRBJ1-1|.|.|TRBV1
CTSSRGAIRNTEAFF
TGCACCAGCAGCCGCGGGGCGATTCGGAACACTGAAGCTTTCTTT
>TRBJ1-4|once|TRBD1|TRBV30
CALGQGIGKLFF
TGTGCCTTGGGACAGGGGATCGGAAAACTGTTTTTT
>TRBJ2-5|.|TRBD1|TRBV7-9
CASSLVGTGGQETQYF
TGTGCCAGCAGCTTAGTCGGGACAGGGGGACAGGAGACCCAGTACTTC
>TRBJ2-7|.|.|TRBV5-1
CASSLTGTVEQYF
TGCGCCAGCAGCTTGACAGGGACGGTCGAGCAGTACTTC
>TRBJ2-5|few|TRBD2|TRBV6-1
CASKRGGTGETQYF
TGTGCCAGCAAACGGGGAGGGACGGGAGAGACCCAGTACTTC
>TRBJ2-5|few|.|TRBV18
CASSPSDWWSQETQYF
TGTGCCAGCTCACCCTCCGATTGGTGGAGCCAAGAGACCCAGTACTTC
>TRBJ1-3|.|.|TRBV19
CASMSTASGNTIYF
TGTGCCAGTATGTCGACAGCTTCTGGAAACACCATATATTTT
>TRBJ2-3|few|TRBD2|TRBV4-1
CASSEPGLAGKLGNTQYF
TGCGCCAGCAGCGAACCGGGACTAGCGGGTAAACTGGGGAATACGCAGTATTTT
>TRBJ2-1|.|.|TRBV7-9
CSSKSQYNEQFF
TGTTCCTCGAAGTCCCAGTACAATGAGCAGTTCTTC
>TRBJ2-3|.|.|TRBV5-1
CASSITGNGADTQYF
TGCGCCAGCAGCATCACAGGGAATGGCGCAGATACGCAGTATTTT
>TRBJ2-5|.|TRBD2|TRBV19
CASSMIFGRETQYF
TGTGCCAGTAGTATGATCTTCGGGAGGGAGACCCAGTACTTC
>TRBJ2-7|once|.|TRBV5-4
CASSLARNDEQYF
TGTGCCAGCAGCTTGGCCAGGAACGACGAGCAGTACTTC
>TRBJ1-2|once|.|TRBV5-1
CASSLTPGDGYTF
TGCGCCAGCAGCTTGACGCCAGGGGATGGCTACACCTTC
>TRBJ2-3|few|TRBD2|TRBV4-2
CASSHPTSGETDTQYF
TGTGCCAGCAGCCACCCCACTAGCGGGGAAACAGATACGCAGTATTTT
>TRBJ2-1|.|.|TRBV19
CAITDSYNEQFF
TGTGCCATAACAGACTCCTACAATGAGCAGTTCTTC
>TRBJ1-2|.|.|TRBV27
CASSGSGAHGYGYTF
TGTGCCAGCAGCGGCAGCGGGGCCCATGGGTATGGCTACACCTTC
>TRBJ2-3|few|TRBD2|TRBV5-4
CASSLLRQRGKTDTQYF
TGTGCCAGCAGCTTGCTTCGCCAGCGGGGGAAAACAGATACGCAGTATTTT
>TRBJ1-2|.|.|TRBV28
CASSGYDGYTF
TGTGCCAGCTCGGGGTACGATGGCTACACCTTC
>TRBJ2-7|.|.|TRBV7-2
CASSFPRGGGPYEQYF
TGTGCCAGCAGCTTCCCCCGAGGAGGGGGCCCCTACGAGCAGTACTTC
>TRBJ2-1|.|TRBD2|TRBV6-1
CASSSLAGANNEQFF
TGTGCCAGCAGTTCCCTAGCGGGAGCCAACAATGAGCAGTTCTTC
>TRBJ2-3|.|TRBD1|TRBV6-4
CASSDPLGQGSTDTQYF
TGTGCCAGCAGTGACCCTCTCGGACAGGGTAGCACAGATACGCAGTATTTT
>TRBJ2-7|few|TRBD2|TRBV7-2
CASSLAGGYEQYF
TGTGCCAGCAGCTTAGCGGGGGGGTACGAGCAGTACTTC
>TRBJ1-3|.|.|TRBV5-1
CASSLVSGFGNTIYF
TGCGCCAGCAGCTTGGTTTCCGGGTTTGGAAACACCATATATTTT
>TRBJ2-7|.|TRBD2|TRBV28
CASSSRLAVYEQYF
TGTGCCAGCAGTTCCCGACTAGCTGTCTACGAGCAGTACTTC
>TRBJ1-2|.|.|TRBV20-1
CSATTGNGYTF
TGCAGTGCAACAACAGGGAATGGCTACACCTTC
>TRBJ1-4|.|.|TRBV11-2
CASSLSGGGKLFF
TGTGCCAGCAGCTTATCAGGCGGAGGAAAACTGTTTTTT
>TRBJ1-4|.|.|TRBV11-2
CASSQGGLATNEKLFF
TGTGCCAGCAGTCAAGGAGGGCTGGCAACTAATGAAAAACTGTTTTTT
>TRBJ2-7|.|TRBD2|TRBV2
CASKREGPGQYF
TGTGCCAGCAAGCGGGAGGGGCCTGGGCAGTACTTC
>TRBJ2-7|.|.|TRBV5-1
CASSAGDSIYEQYF
TGCGCCAGCAGCGCCGGTGACAGCATCTACGAGCAGTACTTC
>TRBJ2-7|.|TRBD1|TRBV11-3
CASSGGTGGKFDEQYF
TGTGCCAGCAGCGGAGGGACAGGGGGGAAATTCGACGAGCAGTACTTC
>TRBJ1-5|.|.|TRBV25-1
CASSDLGNQPQHF
TGTGCCAGCAGTGACCTAGGCAATCAGCCCCAGCATTTT
>TRBJ1-5|.|.|TRBV27
CASSLSGGNQPQHF
TGTGCCAGCAGTTTATCCGGGGGAAATCAGCCCCAGCATTTT
>TRBJ2-7|.|TRBD2|TRBV7-8
CASSLVRGVWDEQYF
TGTGCCAGCAGCTTAGTTCGGGGGGTTTGGGACGAGCAGTACTTC
>TRBJ1-2|.|.|TRBV18
CASSPPRRQDNYGYTF
TGTGCCAGCTCACCCCCCCGCAGACAGGACAACTATGGCTACACCTTC